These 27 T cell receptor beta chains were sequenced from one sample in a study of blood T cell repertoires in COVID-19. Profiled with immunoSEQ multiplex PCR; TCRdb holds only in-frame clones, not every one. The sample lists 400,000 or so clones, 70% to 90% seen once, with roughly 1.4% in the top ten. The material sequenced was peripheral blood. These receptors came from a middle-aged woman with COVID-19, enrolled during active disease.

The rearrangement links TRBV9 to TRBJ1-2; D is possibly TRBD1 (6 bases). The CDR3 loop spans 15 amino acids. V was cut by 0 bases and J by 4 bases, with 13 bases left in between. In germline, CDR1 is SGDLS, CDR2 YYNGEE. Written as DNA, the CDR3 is TGTGCCAGCAGCGTAGGGGCCCAGGGGATCTATGGCTACACCTTC. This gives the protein CASSVGAQGIYGYTF.

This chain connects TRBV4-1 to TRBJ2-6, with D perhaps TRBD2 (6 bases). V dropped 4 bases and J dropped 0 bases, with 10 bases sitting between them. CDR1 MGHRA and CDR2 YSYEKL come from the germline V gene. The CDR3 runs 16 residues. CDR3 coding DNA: TGCGCCAGCAGCCCTCGGGAGTTCTCTGGGGCCAACGTCCTGACTTTC. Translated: CASSPREFSGANVLTF.

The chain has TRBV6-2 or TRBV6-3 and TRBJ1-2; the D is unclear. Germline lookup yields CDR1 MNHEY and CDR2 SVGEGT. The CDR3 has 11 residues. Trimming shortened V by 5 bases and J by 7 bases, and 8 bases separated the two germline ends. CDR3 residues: CASSPRGGYTF. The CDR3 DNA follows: TGTGCCAGCAGTCCACGCGGTGGCTACACCTTC.

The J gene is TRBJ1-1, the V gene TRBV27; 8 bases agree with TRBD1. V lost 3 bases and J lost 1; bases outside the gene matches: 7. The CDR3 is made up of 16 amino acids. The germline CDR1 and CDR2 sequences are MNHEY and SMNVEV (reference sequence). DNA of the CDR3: TGTGCCAGCAGTTTGGACAGGGATAGTTCGAACACTGAAGCTTTCTTT. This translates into CASSLDRDSSNTEAFF.

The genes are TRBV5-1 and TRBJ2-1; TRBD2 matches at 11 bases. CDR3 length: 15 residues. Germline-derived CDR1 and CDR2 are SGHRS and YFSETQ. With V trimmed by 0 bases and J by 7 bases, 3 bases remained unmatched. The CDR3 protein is CASSLVSGRGNEQFF. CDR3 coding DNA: TGCGCCAGCAGCTTGGTTAGCGGGAGGGGTAATGAGCAGTTCTTC.

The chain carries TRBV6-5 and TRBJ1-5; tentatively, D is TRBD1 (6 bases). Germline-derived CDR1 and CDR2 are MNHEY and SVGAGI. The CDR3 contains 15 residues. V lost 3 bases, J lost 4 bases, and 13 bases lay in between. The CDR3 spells CASSYTGGRNQPQHF. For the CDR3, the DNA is TGTGCCAGCAGTTATACGGGGGGCAGAAATCAGCCCCAGCATTTT.

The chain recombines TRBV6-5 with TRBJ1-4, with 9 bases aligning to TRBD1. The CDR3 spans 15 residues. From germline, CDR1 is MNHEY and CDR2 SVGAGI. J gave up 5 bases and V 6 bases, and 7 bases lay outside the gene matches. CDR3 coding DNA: TGTGCCAGCAGCTCCTCCGGGACAGGGAATGAAAAACTGTTTTTT. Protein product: CASSSSGTGNEKLFF.

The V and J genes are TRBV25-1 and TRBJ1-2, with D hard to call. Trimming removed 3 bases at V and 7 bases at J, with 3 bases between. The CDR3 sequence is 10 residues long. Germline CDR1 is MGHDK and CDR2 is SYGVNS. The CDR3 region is CASSDSGYTF. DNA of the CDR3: TGTGCCAGCAGTGACAGTGGCTACACCTTC.

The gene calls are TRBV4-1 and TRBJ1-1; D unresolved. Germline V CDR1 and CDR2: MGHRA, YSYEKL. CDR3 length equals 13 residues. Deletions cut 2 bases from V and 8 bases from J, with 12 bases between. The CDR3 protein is CASSQSQVVEAFF. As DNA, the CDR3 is TGCGCCAGCAGCCAATCTCAGGTAGTCGAAGCTTTCTTT.

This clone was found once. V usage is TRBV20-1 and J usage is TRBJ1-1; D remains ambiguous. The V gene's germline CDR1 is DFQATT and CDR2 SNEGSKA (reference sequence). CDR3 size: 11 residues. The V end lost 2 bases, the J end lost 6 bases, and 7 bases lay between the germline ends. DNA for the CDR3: TGCAGTGCTAGACAGGTCTCTGAAGCTTTCTTT. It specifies CSARQVSEAFF.

The CDR3 here is CASSLTQFGNTIYF. The DNA for the CDR3 is TGTGCCAGCAGTTTAACACAGTTCGGAAACACCATATATTTT. The V gene is TRBV27, the J gene TRBJ1-3; D is unclear. The CDR3 extends over 14 amino acids. V was trimmed by 2 bases and J by 4 bases, leaving 9 bases between them. Germline loops: CDR1 MNHEY, CDR2 SMNVEV (reference sequence).

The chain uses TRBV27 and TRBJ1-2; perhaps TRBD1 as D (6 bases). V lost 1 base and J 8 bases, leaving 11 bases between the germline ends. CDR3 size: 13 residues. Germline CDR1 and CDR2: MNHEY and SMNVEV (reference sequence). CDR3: CASSLWAGDGYTF. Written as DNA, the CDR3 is TGTGCCAGCAGTTTATGGGCAGGGGACGGCTACACCTTC.

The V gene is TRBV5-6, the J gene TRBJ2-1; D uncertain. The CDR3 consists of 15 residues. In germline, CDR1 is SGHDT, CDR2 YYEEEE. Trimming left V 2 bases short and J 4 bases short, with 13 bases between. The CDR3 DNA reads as TGTGCCAGCAGCTTCCGCGGTCTCCAGTACAATGAGCAGTTCTTC. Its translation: CASSFRGLQYNEQFF.

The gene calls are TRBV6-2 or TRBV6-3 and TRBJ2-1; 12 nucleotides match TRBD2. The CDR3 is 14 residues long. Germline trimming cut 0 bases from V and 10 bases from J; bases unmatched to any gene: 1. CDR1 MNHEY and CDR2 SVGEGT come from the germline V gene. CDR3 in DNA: TGTGCCAGCAGTTACTCTGGACTAGCGGGAGAGCAGTTCTTC. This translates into CASSYSGLAGEQFF.

In nucleotides, the CDR3 is TGTGCCTACGGAGGATCTGGGGGCTACACCTTC. Amino acids: CAYGGSGGYTF. The chain couples TRBV12-3 or TRBV12-4 to TRBJ1-2; D gene ambiguous. V lost 11 bases and J 8 bases, leaving 15 bases between the germline ends. The CDR3 loop spans 11 amino acids.

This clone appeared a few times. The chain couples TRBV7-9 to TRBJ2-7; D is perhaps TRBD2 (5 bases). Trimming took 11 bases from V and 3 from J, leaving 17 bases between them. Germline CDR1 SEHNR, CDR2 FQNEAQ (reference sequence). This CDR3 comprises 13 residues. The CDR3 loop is CAPPAVSGYEQYF. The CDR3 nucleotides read TGTGCCCCCCCCGCGGTAAGCGGCTACGAGCAGTACTTC.

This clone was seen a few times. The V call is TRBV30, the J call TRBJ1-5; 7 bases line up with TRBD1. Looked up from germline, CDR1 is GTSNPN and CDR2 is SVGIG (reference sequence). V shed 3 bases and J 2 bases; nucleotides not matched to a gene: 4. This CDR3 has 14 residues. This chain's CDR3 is CAWSRDSRNQPQHF. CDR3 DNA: TGTGCCTGGAGCAGGGACAGCCGCAATCAGCCCCAGCATTTT.

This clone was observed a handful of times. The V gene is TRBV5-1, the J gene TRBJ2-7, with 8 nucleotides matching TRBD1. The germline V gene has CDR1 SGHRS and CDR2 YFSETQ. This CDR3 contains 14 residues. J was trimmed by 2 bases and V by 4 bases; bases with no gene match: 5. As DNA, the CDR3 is TGCGCCAGCAGCCCGGGACAGGCGACCTACGAGCAGTACTTC. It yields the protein CASSPGQATYEQYF.

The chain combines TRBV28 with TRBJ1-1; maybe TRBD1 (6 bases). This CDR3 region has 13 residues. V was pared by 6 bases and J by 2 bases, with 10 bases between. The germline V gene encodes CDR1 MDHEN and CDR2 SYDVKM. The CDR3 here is CASREQGNTEAFF. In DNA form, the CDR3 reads TGTGCCAGCAGGGAACAGGGTAACACTGAAGCTTTCTTT.

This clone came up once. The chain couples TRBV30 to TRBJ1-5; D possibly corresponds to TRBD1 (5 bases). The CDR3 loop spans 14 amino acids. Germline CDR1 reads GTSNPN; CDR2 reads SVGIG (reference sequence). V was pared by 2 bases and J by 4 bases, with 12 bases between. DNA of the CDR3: TGTGCCTGGAGTAGGGGAGGAGAAAATCAGCCCCAGCATTTT. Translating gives CAWSRGGENQPQHF.

The CDR3 loop is CASSKTRGLGEQYF. The CDR3 region has the DNA TGTGCCAGCTCTAAAACGCGGGGGCTGGGCGAGCAGTACTTC. The V gene is TRBV18, the J gene TRBJ2-7, with a weak D call TRBD2 (7 bases). This CDR3 comprises 14 residues. Germline-derived CDR1 and CDR2 are KGHSH and LQKENI. The V and J ends lost 6 bases and 6 bases respectively, with 18 bases between them.

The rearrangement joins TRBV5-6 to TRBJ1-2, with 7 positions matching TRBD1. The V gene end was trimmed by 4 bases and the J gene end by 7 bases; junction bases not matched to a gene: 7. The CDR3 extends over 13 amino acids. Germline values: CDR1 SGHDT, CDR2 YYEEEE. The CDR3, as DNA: TGTGCCAGCAGCCTGGGACAGCTGGGTGGCTACACCTTC. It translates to CASSLGQLGGYTF.

The CDR3 DNA reads as TGTGCCAGCAGCTTTGGGGGGGGTATGAGGCAGCCCCAGCATTTT. It specifies CASSFGGGMRQPQHF. The chain employs TRBV7-2 and TRBJ1-5; D might be TRBD1 (5 bases). Germline V gives CDR1 SGHTA, CDR2 FQGNSA. CDR3 size: 15 residues. Trimming shortened V by 3 bases and J by 7 bases, and 16 bases separated the two germline ends. The full variable domain, with the rest looked up from reference TRBV7-2 and TRBJ1-5, is GAGVSQSPSNKVTEKGKDVELRCDPISGHTALYWYRQSLGQGLEFLIYFQGNSAPDKSGLPSDRFSAERTGGSVSTLTIQRTQQEDSAVYLCASSFGGGMRQPQHFGDGTRLSIL.

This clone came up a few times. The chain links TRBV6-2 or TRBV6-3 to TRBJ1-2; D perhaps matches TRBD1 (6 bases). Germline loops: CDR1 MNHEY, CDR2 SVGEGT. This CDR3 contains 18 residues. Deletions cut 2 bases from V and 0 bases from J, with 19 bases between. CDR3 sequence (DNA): TGTGCCAGCAGTTACCCTAGGACAGCGTTAATAGCTAACTATGGCTACACCTTC. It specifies CASSYPRTALIANYGYTF.

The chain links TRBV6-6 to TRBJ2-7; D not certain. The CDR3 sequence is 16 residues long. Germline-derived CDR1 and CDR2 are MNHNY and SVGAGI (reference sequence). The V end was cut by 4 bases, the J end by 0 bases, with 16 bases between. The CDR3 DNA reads TGTGCCAGCAGTTCCTCATCACGGGTGCTCTCCTACGAGCAGTACTTC. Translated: CASSSSSRVLSYEQYF.

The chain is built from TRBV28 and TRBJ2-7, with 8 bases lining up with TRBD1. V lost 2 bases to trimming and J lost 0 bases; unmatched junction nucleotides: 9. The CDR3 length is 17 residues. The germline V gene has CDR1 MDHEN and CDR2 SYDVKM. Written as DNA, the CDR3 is TGTGCCAGCAGTTTACCAGGGGGCGGGAAGAGCTCCTACGAGCAGTACTTC. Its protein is CASSLPGGGKSSYEQYF.

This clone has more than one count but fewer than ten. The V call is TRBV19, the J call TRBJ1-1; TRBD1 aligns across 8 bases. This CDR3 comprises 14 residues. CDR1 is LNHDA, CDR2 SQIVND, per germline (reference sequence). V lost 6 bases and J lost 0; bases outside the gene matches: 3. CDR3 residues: CASRWTGLNTEAFF. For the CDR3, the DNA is TGTGCCAGTAGATGGACAGGGTTGAACACTGAAGCTTTCTTT.